Listed below are T cell receptor beta chains from one sample, sequenced in a study of shared clonotypes between healthy human individuals. This table comes from immunoSEQ multiplex PCR, and its TCRdb copy is limited to in-frame clones, with some not included. This repertoire shows some 2.1 million clones, 85% to 95% found once; its top ten account for about 0.13%. The sample consisted of naive CD4+ T cells sorted from blood. The receptors derive from a man aged 18 to 29 in good health. Each CDR3 is given with its conserved first and last residue. A D gene is named only where the DNA matches it firmly. A row's size may be missing; if present it is once, few, many or a size class.

TRBV6-5,TRBJ2-7,-,TRBD2,CASSYGGGPSYEQYF,TGTGCCAGCAGTTACGGCGGGGGTCCTTCCTACGAGCAGTACTTC
TRBV30,TRBJ2-7,-,TRBD2,CAWTSGGADEQYF,TGTGCCTGGACTAGCGGGGGGGCCGACGAGCAGTACTTC
TRBV15,TRBJ2-3,-,-,CATSREGVGTDTQYF,TGTGCCACCAGCAGAGAAGGGGTCGGCACAGATACGCAGTATTTT
TRBV2,TRBJ2-1,-,-,CASSEARGALRRSEQFF,TGTGCCAGCAGTGAGGCCAGGGGGGCCTTAAGGCGGAGTGAGCAGTTCTTC
TRBV6-1,TRBJ2-2,-,-,CASSGHRAGTGELFF,TGTGCCAGCAGCGGGCACAGGGCAGGCACCGGGGAGCTGTTTTTT
TRBV5-1,TRBJ2-7,-,TRBD2,CASSLAGGPSEQYF,TGCGCCAGCAGCTTGGCGGGAGGGCCTTCCGAGCAGTACTTC
TRBV2,TRBJ2-3,-,-,CASSGTTTSTDTQYF,TGTGCCAGCAGTGGAACAACAACTAGCACAGATACGCAGTATTTT
TRBV29-1,TRBJ1-3,-,-,CSVRKQDSSGNTIYF,TGCAGCGTCAGAAAGCAGGACAGCTCTGGAAACACCATATATTTT
TRBV18,TRBJ1-6,once,-,CASSPGQDNSPLHF,TGTGCCAGCTCACCCGGGCAGGATAATTCACCCCTCCACTTT
TRBV28,TRBJ2-5,-,-,CASSTPTYQETQYF,TGTGCCAGCAGTACCCCGACGTACCAAGAGACCCAGTACTTC
TRBV9,TRBJ2-1,-,-,CASSVAGDPYNEQFF,TGTGCCAGCAGCGTAGCGGGGGACCCTTACAATGAGCAGTTCTTC
TRBV6-5,TRBJ2-5,-,TRBD2,CASSYSGGGSAPQYF,TGTGCCAGCAGTTATTCCGGGGGGGGGTCAGCTCCCCAGTACTTC
TRBV6-6,TRBJ2-7,-,-,CASSTSGPNAYEQYF,-
TRBV15,TRBJ2-7,once,-,CATSRGGSTFEQYF,TGTGCCACCAGCAGGGGCGGGTCAACCTTCGAGCAGTACTTC
TRBV6-1,TRBJ1-1,-,TRBD1,CASSDPGQGGTEAFF,TGTGCCAGCAGTGATCCGGGACAGGGCGGTACTGAAGCTTTCTTT
TRBV15,TRBJ1-4,-,-,CATSSSITGKNEKLFF,TGTGCCACCAGCAGTTCTATAACCGGGAAAAATGAAAAACTGTTTTTT
TRBV5-1,TRBJ2-1,-,-,CASSLLDWDEQFF,TGCGCCAGCAGCTTGTTGGATTGGGATGAGCAGTTCTTC
TRBV7-8,TRBJ2-5,-,-,CASSLEARAKETQYF,TGTGCCAGCAGCTTAGAGGCCAGGGCGAAAGAGACCCAGTACTTC
TRBV30,TRBJ1-1,many,-,CAWSVRRDSAEAFF,TGTGCCTGGAGTGTACGGAGGGATTCAGCTGAAGCTTTCTTT
TRBV5-1,TRBJ2-3,-,-,CASSIDSWADTQYF,TGCGCCAGCAGCATTGACTCCTGGGCAGATACGCAGTATTTT
TRBV19,TRBJ2-4,-,TRBD2,CASSTLGTSGTKNIQYF,TGTGCCAGTAGTACCCTTGGGACTAGCGGAACCAAAAACATTCAGTACTTC
TRBV28,TRBJ2-1,-,-,CASSLGSLGNEQFF,TGTGCCAGCAGTTTAGGCTCCCTGGGGAATGAGCAGTTCTTC
TRBV5-1,TRBJ2-7,-,-,CASSFKQGGKSYEQYF,TGCGCCAGCAGCTTCAAACAGGGAGGAAAGTCCTACGAGCAGTACTTC